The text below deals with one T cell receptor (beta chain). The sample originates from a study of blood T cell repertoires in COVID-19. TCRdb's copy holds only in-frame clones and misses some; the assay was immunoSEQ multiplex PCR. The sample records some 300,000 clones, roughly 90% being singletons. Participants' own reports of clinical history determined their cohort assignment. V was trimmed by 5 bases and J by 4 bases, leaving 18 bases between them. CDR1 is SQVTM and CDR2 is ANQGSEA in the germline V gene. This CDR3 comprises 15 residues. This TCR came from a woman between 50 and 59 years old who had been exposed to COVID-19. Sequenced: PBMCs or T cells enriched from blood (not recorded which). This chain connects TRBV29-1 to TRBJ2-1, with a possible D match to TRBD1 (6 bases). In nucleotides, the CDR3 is TGCAGCGTTCTAGGACAGATGTCTATATACAATGAGCAGTTCTTC. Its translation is CSVLGQMSIYNEQFF.